This paragraph covers one T cell receptor beta chain sequence. Its specificity is not known. Sequenced by immunoSEQ multiplex PCR; TCRdb stores in-frame clones only, minus some. The repertoire consists of about 100,000 clones, with more than 75% occurring once and the leading ten covering 3% to 4%. The sample is drawn from a study of T cell responses to AZD1222 COVID-19 vaccine. Study as a whole: Researchers grouped second doses given at about 4 or about 12 weeks into one pool. Study-wide results and limits: Two AZD1222 administrations were followed by greater Spike-specific TCR breadth and depth. Every sample of the repertoires postdated the peak T cell response.

The CDR3 loop spans 12 amino acids. V was pared by 1 base and J by 10 bases, with 8 bases between. Germline values: CDR1 SEHNR, CDR2 FQNEAQ (reference sequence). The specimen comprised peripheral blood, sampled on day 0 of AZD1222 vaccination. This sequence originates from an adult in good health. The chain has TRBV7-9 and TRBJ1-3; D not resolved. DNA of the CDR3: TGTGCCAGCAGCTTAGAAGTTAGGACCATATATTTT. It yields the protein CASSLEVRTIYF.